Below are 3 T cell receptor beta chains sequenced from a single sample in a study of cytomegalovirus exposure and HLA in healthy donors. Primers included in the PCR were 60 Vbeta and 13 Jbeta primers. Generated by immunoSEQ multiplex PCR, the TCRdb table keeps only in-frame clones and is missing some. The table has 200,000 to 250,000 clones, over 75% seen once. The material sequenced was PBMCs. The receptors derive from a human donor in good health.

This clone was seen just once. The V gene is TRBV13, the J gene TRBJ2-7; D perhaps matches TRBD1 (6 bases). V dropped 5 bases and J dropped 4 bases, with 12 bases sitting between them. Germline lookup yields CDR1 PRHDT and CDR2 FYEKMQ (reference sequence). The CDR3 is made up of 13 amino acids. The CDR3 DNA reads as TGTGCCAGCAGCCTGTTCCAGGGGTACGAGCAGTACTTC. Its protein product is CASSLFQGYEQYF.

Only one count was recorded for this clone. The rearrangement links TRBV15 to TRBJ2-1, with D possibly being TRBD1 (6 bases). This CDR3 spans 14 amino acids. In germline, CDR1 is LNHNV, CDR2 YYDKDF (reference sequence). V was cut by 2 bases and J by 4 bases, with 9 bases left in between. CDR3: CATSRRTVYNEQFF. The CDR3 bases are TGTGCCACCAGCAGAAGGACAGTTTACAATGAGCAGTTCTTC. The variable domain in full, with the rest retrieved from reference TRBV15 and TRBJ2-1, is DAMVIQNPRYQVTQFGKPVTLSCSQTLNHNVMYWYQQKSSQAPKLLFHYYDKDFNNEADTPDNFQSRRPNTSFCFLDIRSPGLGDTAMYLCATSRRTVYNEQFFGPGTRLTVL.

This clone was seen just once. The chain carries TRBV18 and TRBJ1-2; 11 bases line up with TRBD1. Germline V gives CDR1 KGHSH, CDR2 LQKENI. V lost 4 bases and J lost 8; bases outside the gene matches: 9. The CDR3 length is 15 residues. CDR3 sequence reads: CASSLGQGARFGYTF. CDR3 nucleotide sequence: TGTGCCAGCTCACTAGGACAGGGGGCAAGATTCGGCTACACCTTC.